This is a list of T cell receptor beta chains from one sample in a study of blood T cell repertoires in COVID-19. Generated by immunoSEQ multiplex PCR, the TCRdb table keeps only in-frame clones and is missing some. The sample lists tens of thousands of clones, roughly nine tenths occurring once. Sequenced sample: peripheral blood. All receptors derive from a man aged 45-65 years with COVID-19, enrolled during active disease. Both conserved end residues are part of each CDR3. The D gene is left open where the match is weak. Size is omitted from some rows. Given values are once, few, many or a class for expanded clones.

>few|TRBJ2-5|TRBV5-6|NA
TGTGCCAGCAGCTGGGAGAGGAGCGAGACCCAGTACTTC
CASSWERSETQYF
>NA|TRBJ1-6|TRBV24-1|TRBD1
TGTGCCACCATTCCAGGGGGTTGGTCACCCCTCCACTTT
CATIPGGWSPLHF
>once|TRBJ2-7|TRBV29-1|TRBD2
TGCAGCGTGCTGACTAGCGGGAGCTCCTACGAGCAGTACTTC
CSVLTSGSSYEQYF
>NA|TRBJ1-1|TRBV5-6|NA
TGTGCCAGCAGCTTGGCAGGGGTCACTGAAGCTTTCTTT
CASSLAGVTEAFF
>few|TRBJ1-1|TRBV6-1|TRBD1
TGTGCCAGCAGTGAAGAGGACGCGGGACAGGGTGGCGCTTTCTTT
CASSEEDAGQGGAFF
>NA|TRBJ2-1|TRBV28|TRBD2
TGTGCCAGCAGCCGAGCGGGAGGAAACTACAATGAGCAGTTCTTC
CASSRAGGNYNEQFF
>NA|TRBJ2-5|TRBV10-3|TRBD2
TGTGCCATCAAGGCTAGCGGGAGGCAAGAGACCCAGTACTTC
CAIKASGRQETQYF
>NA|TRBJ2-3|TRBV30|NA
TGTGCCTGGACCACCAGGATTAGCACAGATACGCAGTATTTT
CAWTTRISTDTQYF
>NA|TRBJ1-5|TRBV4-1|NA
TGCGCCAGCAGCCAAGATCCCCTACCCCAGCATTTT
CASSQDPLPQHF
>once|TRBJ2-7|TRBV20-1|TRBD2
TGCAGTGCTAGCGGGAGGGTTGAGCAGTACTTC
CSASGRVEQYF
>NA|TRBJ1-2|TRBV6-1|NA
TGTGCCAGCAGTGAAGGGTTCCCTGGTGAGGGTGATGGCTACACCTTC
CASSEGFPGEGDGYTF
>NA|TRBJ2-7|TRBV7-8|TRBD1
TGTGCCAGCAGCGCGTTACTAACAGGGGCCGAGCAGTACTTC
CASSALLTGAEQYF
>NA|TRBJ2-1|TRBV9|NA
TGTGCCAGCAGCGTAGGCACTAGCTTAGACAATGAGCAGTTCTTC
CASSVGTSLDNEQFF
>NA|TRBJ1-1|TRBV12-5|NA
TGTGCTAGTGGCCCCCAGTTGAACACTGAAGCTTTCTTT
CASGPQLNTEAFF
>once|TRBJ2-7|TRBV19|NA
TGTGCCAGTAGCTCTCAACCTGCCACTCCGGGACACTCCTACGAGCAGTACTTC
CASSSQPATPGHSYEQYF
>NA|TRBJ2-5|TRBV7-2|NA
TGTGCCAGCAGCTTTGACCCGCGGGAGACCCAGTACTTC
CASSFDPRETQYF
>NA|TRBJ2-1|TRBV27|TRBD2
TGTGCCAGCGGACGACCGGGACTAGCGGGAGGTGGAGAGCAGTTCTTC
CASGRPGLAGGGEQFF
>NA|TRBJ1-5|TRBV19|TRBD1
TGTGCCAGTAGTTACGACAGGGCCTGGTATCAGCCCCAGCATTTT
CASSYDRAWYQPQHF
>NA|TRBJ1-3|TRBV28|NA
TGTGCCAGCAGTTTATGGACAGCTGGAAACACCATATATTTT
CASSLWTAGNTIYF
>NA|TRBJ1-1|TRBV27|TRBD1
TGTGCCAGTAAGGGGGCGCAGATGGACACTGAAGCTTTCTTT
CASKGAQMDTEAFF
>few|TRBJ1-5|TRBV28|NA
TGTGCCAGCAGTTCCCCTGGCAGGGGCGGCTTGTCCGGGAGCAATCAGCCCCAGCATTTT
CASSSPGRGGLSGSNQPQHF
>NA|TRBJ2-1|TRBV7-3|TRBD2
TGTGCCAGCAGCCCAAGACTAGCCGTGAGCAATGAGCAGTTCTTC
CASSPRLAVSNEQFF
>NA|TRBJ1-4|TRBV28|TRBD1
TGTGCCAGCAGTCCCGCTCCGGGACAGTATGAAAAACTGTTTTTT
CASSPAPGQYEKLFF
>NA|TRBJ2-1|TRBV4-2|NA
TGTGCCAGCAGCCAAAGGTATCTAGAACGAGGGTACAATGAGCAGTTCTTC
CASSQRYLERGYNEQFF
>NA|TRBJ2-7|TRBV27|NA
TGTGCCAGCAGTTTATTTCCCCTGGCGGGGTTTTCCTACGAGCAGTACTTC
CASSLFPLAGFSYEQYF
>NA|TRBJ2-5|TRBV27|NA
TGTGCCAGCAGTTCCTTGCGGTCCCCGCGCCAAGAGACCCAGTACTTC
CASSSLRSPRQETQYF
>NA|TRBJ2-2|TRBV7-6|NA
TGTGCCAGCAGCTTAGCGGGAGAGGACACCGGGGAGCTGTTTTTT
CASSLAGEDTGELFF
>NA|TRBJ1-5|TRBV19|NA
TGTGCCAGTAGTATAGATCAGGCTCAGCCCCAGCATTTT
CASSIDQAQPQHF
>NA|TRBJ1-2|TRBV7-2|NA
TGTGCCAGTACTCTGTGGAGTTTCGACTATGGCTACACCTTC
CASTLWSFDYGYTF
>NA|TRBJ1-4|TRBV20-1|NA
TGCAGTGCTAGTAAGGGAGCGGGCGAAAAACTGTTTTTT
CSASKGAGEKLFF
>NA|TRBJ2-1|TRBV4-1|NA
TGCGCCAGCAGCCAATACAGCTTACTAACGAAGGGGGTTGAGCAGTTCTTC
CASSQYSLLTKGVEQFF
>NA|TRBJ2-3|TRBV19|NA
TGTGCCAGTAGTAACCAGCGGAGCACAGATACGCAGTATTTT
CASSNQRSTDTQYF
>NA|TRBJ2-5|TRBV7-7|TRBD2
TGTGCCAGCAGCTTAGGTTTCAAGCGGGGGGCTAGCGGGAGTGAGACCCAGTACTTC
CASSLGFKRGASGSETQYF
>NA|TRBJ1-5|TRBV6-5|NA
TGTGCCAGCAGTCCCAGGGGTTCCAATCAGCCCCAGCATTTT
CASSPRGSNQPQHF
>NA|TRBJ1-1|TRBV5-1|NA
TGCGCCAGCAGCTTGGCCCCCGTCACTGAAGCTTTCTTT
CASSLAPVTEAFF
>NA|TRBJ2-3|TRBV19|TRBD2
TGTGCCAGTAGTGGTTCGACTAGCGGGACCACAGATACGCAGTATTTT
CASSGSTSGTTDTQYF
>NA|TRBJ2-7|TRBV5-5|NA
TGTGCCAGCAGCTTGGCAGGGGCAGGGCAAGCCTACGAGCAGTACTTC
CASSLAGAGQAYEQYF
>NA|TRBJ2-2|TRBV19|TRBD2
TGTGCCAGTAGTATCGCGGGAGACTACACCGGGGAGCTGTTTTTT
CASSIAGDYTGELFF
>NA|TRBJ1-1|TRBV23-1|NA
TGCGCCAGCGAATTGGGGGCGTGCCGTAGAGCTTTCTTT
CASELGACRRAFF
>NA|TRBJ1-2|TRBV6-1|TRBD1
TGTGCCAGCAGTGAGAGGAGGACAGGGGCTAACTATGGCTACACCTTC
CASSERRTGANYGYTF
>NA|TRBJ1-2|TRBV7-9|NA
TGTGCCAGCAGCTTGGAGGTAGACTATGGCTACACCTTC
CASSLEVDYGYTF
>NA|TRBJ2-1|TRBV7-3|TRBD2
TGTGCCAGCAGCTATAGCGGGATCCTAGGGAATGAGCAGTTCTTC
CASSYSGILGNEQFF
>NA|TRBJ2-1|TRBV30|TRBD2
TGTGCCTGGAGTCGTGGACTAGACTCCTACAATGAGCAGTTCTTC
CAWSRGLDSYNEQFF
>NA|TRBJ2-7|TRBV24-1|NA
TGTGCCACCACCATTGGTCCGTTTAGAATACGACATAAGCGGATCTCCACCTACGAGCAGTACTTC
CATTIGPFRIRHKRISTYEQYF
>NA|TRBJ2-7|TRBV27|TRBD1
TGTGCCAGCAGTACCGGGACAGGGATTTACGAGCAGTACTTC
CASSTGTGIYEQYF